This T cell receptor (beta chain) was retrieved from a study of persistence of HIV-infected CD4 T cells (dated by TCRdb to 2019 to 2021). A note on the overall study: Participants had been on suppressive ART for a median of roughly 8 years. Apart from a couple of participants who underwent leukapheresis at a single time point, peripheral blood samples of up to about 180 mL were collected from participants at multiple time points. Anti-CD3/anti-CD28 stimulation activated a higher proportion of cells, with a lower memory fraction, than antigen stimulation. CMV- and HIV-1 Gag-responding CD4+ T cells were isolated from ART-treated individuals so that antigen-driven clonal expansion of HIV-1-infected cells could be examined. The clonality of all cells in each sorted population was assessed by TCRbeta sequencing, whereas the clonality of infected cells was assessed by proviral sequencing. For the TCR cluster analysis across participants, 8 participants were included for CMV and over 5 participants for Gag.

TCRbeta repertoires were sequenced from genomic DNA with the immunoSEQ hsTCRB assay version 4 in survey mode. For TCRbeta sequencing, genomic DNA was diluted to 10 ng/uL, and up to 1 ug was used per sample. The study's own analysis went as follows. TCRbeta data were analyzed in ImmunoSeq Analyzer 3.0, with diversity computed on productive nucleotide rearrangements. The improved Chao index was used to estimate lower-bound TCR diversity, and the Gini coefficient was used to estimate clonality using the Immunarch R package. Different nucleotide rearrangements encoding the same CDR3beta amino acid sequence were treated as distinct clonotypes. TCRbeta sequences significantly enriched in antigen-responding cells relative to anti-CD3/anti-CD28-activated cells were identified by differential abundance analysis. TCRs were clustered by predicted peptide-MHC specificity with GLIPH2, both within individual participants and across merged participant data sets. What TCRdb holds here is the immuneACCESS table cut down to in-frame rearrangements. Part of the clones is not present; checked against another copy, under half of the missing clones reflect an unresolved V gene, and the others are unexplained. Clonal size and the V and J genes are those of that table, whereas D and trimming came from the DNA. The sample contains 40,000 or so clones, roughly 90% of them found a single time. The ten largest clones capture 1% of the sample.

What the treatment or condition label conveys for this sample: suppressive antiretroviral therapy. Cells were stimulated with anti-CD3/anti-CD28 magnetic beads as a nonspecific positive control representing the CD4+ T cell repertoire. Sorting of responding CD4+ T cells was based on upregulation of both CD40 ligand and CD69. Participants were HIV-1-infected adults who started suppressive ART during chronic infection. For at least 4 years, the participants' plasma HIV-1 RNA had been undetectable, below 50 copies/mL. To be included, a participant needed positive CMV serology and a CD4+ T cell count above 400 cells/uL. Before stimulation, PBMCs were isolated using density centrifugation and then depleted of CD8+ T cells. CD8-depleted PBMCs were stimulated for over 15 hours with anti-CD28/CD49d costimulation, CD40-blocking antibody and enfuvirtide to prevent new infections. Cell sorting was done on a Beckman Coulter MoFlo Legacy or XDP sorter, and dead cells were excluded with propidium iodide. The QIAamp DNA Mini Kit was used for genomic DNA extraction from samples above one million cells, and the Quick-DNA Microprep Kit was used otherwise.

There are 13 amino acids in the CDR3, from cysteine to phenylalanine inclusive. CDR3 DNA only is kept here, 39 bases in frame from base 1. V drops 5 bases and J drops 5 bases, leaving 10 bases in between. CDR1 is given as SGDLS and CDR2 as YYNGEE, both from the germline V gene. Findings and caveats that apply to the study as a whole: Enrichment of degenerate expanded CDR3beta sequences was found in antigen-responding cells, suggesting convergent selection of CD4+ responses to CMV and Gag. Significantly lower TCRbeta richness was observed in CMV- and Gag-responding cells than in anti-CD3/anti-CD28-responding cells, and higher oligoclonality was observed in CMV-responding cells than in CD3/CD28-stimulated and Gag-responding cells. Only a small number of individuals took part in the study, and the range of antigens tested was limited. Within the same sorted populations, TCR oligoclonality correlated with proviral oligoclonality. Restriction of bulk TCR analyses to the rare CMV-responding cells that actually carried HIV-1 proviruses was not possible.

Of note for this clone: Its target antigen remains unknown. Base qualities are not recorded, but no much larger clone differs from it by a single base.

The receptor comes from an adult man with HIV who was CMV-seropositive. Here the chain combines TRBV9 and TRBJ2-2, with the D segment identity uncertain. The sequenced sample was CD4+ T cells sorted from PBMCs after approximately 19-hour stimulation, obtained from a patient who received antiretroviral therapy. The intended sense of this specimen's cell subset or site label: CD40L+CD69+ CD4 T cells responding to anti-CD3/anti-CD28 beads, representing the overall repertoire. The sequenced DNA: TGTGCCAGCAGTTATAGGTCGACCGGGGAGCTGTTTTTT. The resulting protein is CASSYRSTGELFF.